These 20 T cell receptor beta chains share one sample of origin, sequenced in a study of blood T cell repertoires in COVID-19. Sequencing was performed with immunoSEQ multiplex PCR; in TCRdb, only in-frame clones are kept and a portion is missing. The table shows 56,000 or so clones, with 89% occurring only once. The sample was peripheral blood. The receptors here all came from a human donor in a cohort sampled during active COVID-19.

The V and J genes are TRBV4-2 and TRBJ2-2; 7 nucleotides match TRBD2. Trimming removed 0 bases from V and 1 base from J; junction bases left unmatched: 8. The V gene's germline CDR1 is LGHNA and CDR2 YNFKEQ. The CDR3 is made up of 18 amino acids. The CDR3 region is CASSQDGAGLQNTGELFF. The CDR3, as DNA: TGTGCCAGCAGCCAAGATGGGGCGGGACTACAGAACACCGGGGAGCTGTTTTTT.

The V gene is TRBV4-1, the J gene TRBJ2-2, with D possibly being TRBD1 (6 bases). CDR1 and CDR2 from the germline V gene are MGHRA and YSYEKL. This CDR3 spans 17 amino acids. The germline V and J ends were trimmed by 2 bases and 5 bases, with 18 bases remaining between them. The CDR3 nucleotides are TGCGCCAGCAGCCAACAACAGGGTGGAGGTTGGACCGGGGAGCTGTTTTTT. Translating it yields CASSQQQGGGWTGELFF.

J is TRBJ2-7 and V is TRBV7-9, with TRBD1 as a possible D gene (6 bases). Germline V gives CDR1 SEHNR, CDR2 FQNEAQ (reference sequence). V lost 5 bases and J 0 bases, leaving 11 bases between the germline ends. The CDR3 spans 14 residues. CDR3 sequence: CASSVTGFSYEQYF. DNA for the CDR3: TGTGCCAGCAGCGTAACAGGGTTCTCCTACGAGCAGTACTTC.

The rearrangement uses TRBV2 and TRBJ1-1; D unresolved. With 8 bases removed from V and 2 bases from J, the gap between germline ends came to 9 bases. This CDR3 is 12 amino acids long. Germline loops: CDR1 SNHLY, CDR2 FYNNEI. The CDR3 nucleotides are TGTGCCAGCGAAACAGCCAACACTGAAGCTTTCTTT. Translated, it gives CASETANTEAFF.

The gene calls are TRBV5-6 and TRBJ2-2; 10 bases are shared with TRBD2. Trimming cost V 0 bases and J 5 bases; bases outside gene matches: 13. Germline V gene sequence: CDR1 SGHDT, CDR2 YYEEEE. The CDR3 spans 19 residues. The CDR3 DNA is TGTGCCAGCAGCTTGGCGCTAGCGGGGGACCTCAGGGGGACCGGGGAGCTGTTTTTT. Translating gives CASSLALAGDLRGTGELFF.

Note on this clone: Other DNA sequences in the same sample also yield this CDR3. The rearrangement uses TRBV3-1 (or the pseudogene TRBV3-2) and TRBJ2-6, with TRBD2 identical over 7 bases. This CDR3 is 19 amino acids long. The germline gives CDR1 LGHDT, CDR2 YNNKEL (reference sequence). The junction had 10 bases not matched to a gene; V was cut back by 0 bases and J by 2 bases. CDR3 in DNA: TGTGCCAGCAGCCAAGATTTGTATGGGGCGGGGGCTGGGGCCAACGTCCTGACTTTC. Translation gives CASSQDLYGAGAGANVLTF.

This clone is termed large. Different DNA sequences within this sample yield the same CDR3. The gene calls are TRBV6-5 and TRBJ2-7, with 10 bases that match TRBD1. The CDR3 is 14 amino acids. With 7 bases clipped from V and 4 bases from J, the junction kept 7 bases outside the gene matches. CDR1 and CDR2 (germline): MNHEY, SVGAGI. The CDR3 is CASNRDRGRYEQYF. Written as DNA, the CDR3 is TGTGCCAGCAACCGGGACAGGGGTCGGTACGAGCAGTACTTC.

V and J are TRBV6-6 and TRBJ2-3; 9 bases are a match to TRBD2. The CDR3 is made up of 14 amino acids. The ends lost 8 bases at V and 4 bases at J; junction bases unmatched: 7. Germline V CDR1 and CDR2: MNHNY, SVGAGI (reference sequence). CDR3 sequence: CASHDSGRSDTQYF. As DNA, the CDR3 is TGTGCCAGCCACGACAGCGGGAGGTCAGATACGCAGTATTTT.

In this sample, this clone turned up once. CDR3 nucleotides: TGTGCCAGCAGCTCTCCGGGACAGGGCGGTGGCTACACCTTC. Its protein is CASSSPGQGGGYTF. The rearrangement links TRBV5-5 to TRBJ1-2; TRBD1 aligns across 9 bases. Per germline, CDR1 SGHKS and CDR2 YYEKEE (reference sequence). The CDR3 runs to 14 residues. Losses at the gene ends were 3 bases for V and 7 bases for J; bases not matched to a gene: 7. The whole variable domain, remainder taken from reference TRBV5-5 and TRBJ1-2, is DAGVTQSPTHLIKTRGQQVTLRCSPISGHKSVSWYQQVLGQGPQFIFQYYEKEERGRGNFPDRFSARQFPNYSSELNVNALLLGDSALYLCASSSPGQGGGYTFGSGTRLTVV.

The chain combines TRBV4-1 with TRBJ2-1; 10 positions agree with TRBD1. The germline V gene has CDR1 MGHRA and CDR2 YSYEKL. The CDR3 sequence is 16 residues long. Unmatched junction bases numbered 8, after V lost 3 bases and J lost 6 bases. The CDR3 here is CASSQAPRDRGNEQFF. DNA for the CDR3: TGCGCCAGCAGCCAGGCCCCACGGGACAGGGGCAATGAGCAGTTCTTC.

This chain connects TRBV7-2 to TRBJ1-4, with 9 bases fitting TRBD1. This CDR3 has 17 amino acids. Trimming cost V 4 bases and J 2 bases; bases outside gene matches: 8. Germline assignment: CDR1 SGHTA and CDR2 FQGNSA. Here the CDR3 DNA reads TGTGCCAGCAGCTCGTCAGGGACAGGGTGGACTAATGAAAAACTGTTTTTT. It encodes CASSSSGTGWTNEKLFF.

V is TRBV6-5 and J is TRBJ1-1; unclear D gene. The V end was cut by 6 bases, the J end by 2 bases, with 13 bases between. There are 14 residues in the CDR3. Germline lookup yields CDR1 MNHEY and CDR2 SVGAGI. The CDR3 protein is CASSQNPYNTEAFF. The CDR3 DNA is TGTGCCAGCAGCCAAAACCCCTATAACACTGAAGCTTTCTTT.

The chain recombines TRBV2 with TRBJ2-2; no definite D call. With 4 bases removed from V and 0 bases from J, the gap between germline ends came to 6 bases. Per germline, CDR1 SNHLY and CDR2 FYNNEI. The CDR3 length is 14 residues. The CDR3 here is CASSVESNTGELFF. CDR3 nucleotides: TGTGCCAGCAGTGTGGAGTCGAACACCGGGGAGCTGTTTTTT.

J is TRBJ1-1 and V is TRBV29-1; the D gene is possibly TRBD1 (5 bases). The V end lost 4 bases, the J end lost 5 bases, and 11 bases lay between the germline ends. Germline V gene sequence: CDR1 SQVTM, CDR2 ANQGSEA. The CDR3 has 12 amino acids. The CDR3 spells CSVGQLGTEAFF. Written as DNA, the CDR3 is TGCAGCGTTGGACAGCTAGGGACTGAAGCTTTCTTT.

This chain joins TRBV18 and TRBJ2-7; the D is unclear. The CDR3 spans 13 residues. V was trimmed by 10 bases and J by 0 bases, leaving 13 bases between them. Germline V gene lookup returns CDR1 KGHSH and CDR2 LQKENI. CDR3 sequence (DNA): TGTGCCACATCCTTCGACATCTCCTACGAGCAGTACTTC. This encodes CATSFDISYEQYF.

In this sample, this clone turned up once. The J gene is TRBJ1-2, the V gene TRBV18; possible D gene TRBD1, 6 bases. Trimming shortened V by 0 bases and J by 8 bases, and 19 bases separated the two germline ends. This CDR3 contains 16 residues. Germline assignment: CDR1 KGHSH and CDR2 LQKENI. This chain's CDR3 is CASSPPASRVQGGYTF. The CDR3 bases are TGTGCCAGCTCACCACCCGCCAGCCGGGTGCAGGGGGGCTACACCTTC. Looking up the rest from reference TRBV18 and TRBJ1-2 gives the full variable domain: NAGVMQNPRHLVRRRGQEARLRCSPMKGHSHVYWYRQLPEEGLKFMVYLQKENIIDESGMPKERFSAEFPKEGPSILRIQQVVRGDSAAYFCASSPPASRVQGGYTFGSGTRLTVV.

V and J are TRBV9 and TRBJ1-5; possible D gene TRBD1, 6 bases. Germline V gene sequence: CDR1 SGDLS, CDR2 YYNGEE. The CDR3 extends over 14 amino acids. The ends were cut back, 0 bases at V and 7 bases at J, with 11 bases in the middle. CDR3 residues: CASSVGGRGQPQHF. The CDR3 DNA is TGTGCCAGCAGCGTAGGAGGGAGGGGGCAGCCCCAGCATTTT. Together with reference TRBV9 and TRBJ1-5, the CDR3 gives the full variable domain: DSGVTQTPKHLITATGQRVTLRCSPRSGDLSVYWYQQSLDQGLQFLIQYYNGEERAKGNILERFSAQQFPDLHSELNLSSLELGDSALYFCASSVGGRGQPQHFGDGTRLSIL.

This clone was found once. The CDR3 bases are TGTGCCAGCAGCCTCCATCCGGGACACCTTATGAACACTGAAGCTTTCTTT. It yields the protein CASSLHPGHLMNTEAFF. V gene TRBV11-3 combines with J gene TRBJ1-1, with a weak D call TRBD1 (6 bases). Germline V gene lookup returns CDR1 SGHNT and CDR2 YENEEA. Trimming cost V 5 bases and J 0 bases, with 19 bases left between them. The length of the CDR3 is 17 residues.

V gene TRBV27 combines with J gene TRBJ1-6, with D possibly being TRBD1 (6 bases). Germline V gene data show CDR1 as MNHEY and CDR2 as SMNVEV (reference sequence). The CDR3 sequence is 15 residues long. Trimming pared 2 bases from V and 10 bases from J, leaving 15 bases between. This CDR3 reads CASSLGGGGRSPLHF. CDR3 coding DNA: TGTGCCAGCAGTTTAGGTGGGGGCGGACGATCACCCCTCCACTTT.

J is TRBJ2-5 and V is TRBV11-2; TRBD2 is a possible D gene (5 bases). The CDR3 runs 15 residues. The germline CDR1 and CDR2 sequences are SGHAT and FQNNGV. V dropped 3 bases and J dropped 0 bases, with 11 bases sitting between them. This CDR3 reads CASSLGTGNQETQYF. In nucleotides, the CDR3 is TGTGCCAGCAGCTTGGGAACGGGGAACCAAGAGACCCAGTACTTC.